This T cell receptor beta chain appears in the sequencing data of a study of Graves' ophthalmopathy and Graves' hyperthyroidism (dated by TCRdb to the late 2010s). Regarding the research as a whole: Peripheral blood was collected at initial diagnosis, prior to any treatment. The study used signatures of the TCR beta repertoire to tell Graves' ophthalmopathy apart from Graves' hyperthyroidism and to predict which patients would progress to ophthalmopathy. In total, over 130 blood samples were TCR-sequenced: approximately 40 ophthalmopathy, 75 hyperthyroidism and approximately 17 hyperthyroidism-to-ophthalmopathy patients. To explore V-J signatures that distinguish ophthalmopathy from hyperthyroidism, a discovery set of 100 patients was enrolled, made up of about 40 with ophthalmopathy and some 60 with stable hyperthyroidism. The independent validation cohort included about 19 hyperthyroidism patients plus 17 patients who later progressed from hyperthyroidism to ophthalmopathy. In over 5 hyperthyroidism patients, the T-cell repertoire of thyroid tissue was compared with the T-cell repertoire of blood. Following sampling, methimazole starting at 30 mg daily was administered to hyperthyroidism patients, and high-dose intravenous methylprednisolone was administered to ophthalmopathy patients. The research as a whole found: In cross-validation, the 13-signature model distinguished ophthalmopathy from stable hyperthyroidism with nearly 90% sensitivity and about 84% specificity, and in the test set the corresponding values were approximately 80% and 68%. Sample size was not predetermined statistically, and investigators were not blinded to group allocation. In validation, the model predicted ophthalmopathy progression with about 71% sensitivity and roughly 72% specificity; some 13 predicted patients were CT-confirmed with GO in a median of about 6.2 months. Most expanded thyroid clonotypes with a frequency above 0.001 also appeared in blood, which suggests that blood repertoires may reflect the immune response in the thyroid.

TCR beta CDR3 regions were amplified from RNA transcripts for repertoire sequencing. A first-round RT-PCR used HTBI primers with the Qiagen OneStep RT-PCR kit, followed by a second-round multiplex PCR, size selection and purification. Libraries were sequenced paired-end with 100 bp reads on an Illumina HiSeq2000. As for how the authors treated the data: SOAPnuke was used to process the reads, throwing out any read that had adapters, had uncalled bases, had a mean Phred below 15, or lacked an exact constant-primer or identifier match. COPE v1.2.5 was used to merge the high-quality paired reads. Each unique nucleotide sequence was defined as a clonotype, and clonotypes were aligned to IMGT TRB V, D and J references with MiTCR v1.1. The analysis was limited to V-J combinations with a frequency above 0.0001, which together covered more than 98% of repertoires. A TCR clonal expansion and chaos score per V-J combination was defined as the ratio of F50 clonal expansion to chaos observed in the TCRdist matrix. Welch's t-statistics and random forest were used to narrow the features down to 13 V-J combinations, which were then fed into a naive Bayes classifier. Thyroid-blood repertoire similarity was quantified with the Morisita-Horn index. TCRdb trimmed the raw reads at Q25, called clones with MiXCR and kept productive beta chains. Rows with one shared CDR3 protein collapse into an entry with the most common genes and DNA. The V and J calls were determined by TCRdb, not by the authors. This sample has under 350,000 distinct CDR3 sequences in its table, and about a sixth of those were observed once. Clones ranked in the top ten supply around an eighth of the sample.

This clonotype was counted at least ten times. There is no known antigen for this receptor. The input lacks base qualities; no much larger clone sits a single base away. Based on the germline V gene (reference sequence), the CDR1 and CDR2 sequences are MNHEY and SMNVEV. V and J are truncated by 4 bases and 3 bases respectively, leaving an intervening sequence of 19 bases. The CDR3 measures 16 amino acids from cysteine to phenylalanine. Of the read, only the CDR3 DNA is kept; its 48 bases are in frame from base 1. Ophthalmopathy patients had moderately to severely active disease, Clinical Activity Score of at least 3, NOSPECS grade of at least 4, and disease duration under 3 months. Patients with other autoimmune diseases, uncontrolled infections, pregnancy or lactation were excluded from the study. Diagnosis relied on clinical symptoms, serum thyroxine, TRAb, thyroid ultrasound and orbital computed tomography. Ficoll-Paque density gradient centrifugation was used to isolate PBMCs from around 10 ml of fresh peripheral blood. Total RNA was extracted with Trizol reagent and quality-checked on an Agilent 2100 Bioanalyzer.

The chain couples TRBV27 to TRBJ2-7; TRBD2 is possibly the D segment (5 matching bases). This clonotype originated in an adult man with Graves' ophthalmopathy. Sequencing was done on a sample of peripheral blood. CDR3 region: CASSSIGLPLGYEQYF. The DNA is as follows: TGTGCCAGCAGTTCAATTGGACTCCCGTTGGGCTACGAGCAGTACTTC.